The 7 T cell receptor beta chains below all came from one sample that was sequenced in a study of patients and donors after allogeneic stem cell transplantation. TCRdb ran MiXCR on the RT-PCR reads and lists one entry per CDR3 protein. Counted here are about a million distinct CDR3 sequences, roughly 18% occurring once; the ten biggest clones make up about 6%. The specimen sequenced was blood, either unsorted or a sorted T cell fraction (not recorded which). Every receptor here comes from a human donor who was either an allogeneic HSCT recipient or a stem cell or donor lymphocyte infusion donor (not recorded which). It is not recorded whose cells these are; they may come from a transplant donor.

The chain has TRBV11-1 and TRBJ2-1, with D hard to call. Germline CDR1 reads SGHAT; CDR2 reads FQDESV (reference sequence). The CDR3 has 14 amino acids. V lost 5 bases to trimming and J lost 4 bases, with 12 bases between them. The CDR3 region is CASSPLEMYNEQFF. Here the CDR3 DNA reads TGTGCCAGCAGCCCCCTGGAGATGTACAATGAGCAGTTCTTC.

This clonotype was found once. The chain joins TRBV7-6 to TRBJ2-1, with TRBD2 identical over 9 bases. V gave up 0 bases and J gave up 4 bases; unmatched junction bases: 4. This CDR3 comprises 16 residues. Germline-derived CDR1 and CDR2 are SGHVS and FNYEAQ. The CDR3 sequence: CASSLASSGEYNEQFF. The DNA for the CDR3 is TGTGCCAGCAGCTTAGCCTCTAGCGGGGAGTACAATGAGCAGTTCTTC.

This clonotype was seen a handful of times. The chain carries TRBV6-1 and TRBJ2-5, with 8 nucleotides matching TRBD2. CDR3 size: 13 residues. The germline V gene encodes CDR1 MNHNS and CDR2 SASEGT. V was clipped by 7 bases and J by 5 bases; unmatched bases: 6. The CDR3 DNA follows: TGTGCCAGCACCCAAGCGGGAGTGGAGACCCAGTACTTC. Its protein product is CASTQAGVETQYF.

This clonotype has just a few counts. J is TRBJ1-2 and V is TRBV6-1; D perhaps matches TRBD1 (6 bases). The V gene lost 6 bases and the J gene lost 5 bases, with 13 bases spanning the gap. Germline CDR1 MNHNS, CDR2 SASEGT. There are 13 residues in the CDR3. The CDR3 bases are TGTGCCAGCAGGACGGACAGCCTTTATGGCTACACCTTC. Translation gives CASRTDSLYGYTF.

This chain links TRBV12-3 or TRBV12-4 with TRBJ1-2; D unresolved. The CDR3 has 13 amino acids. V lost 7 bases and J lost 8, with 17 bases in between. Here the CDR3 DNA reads TGTGCCAGCAAACTGATGGAGCTGGGCGGCTACACCTTC. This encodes CASKLMELGGYTF.

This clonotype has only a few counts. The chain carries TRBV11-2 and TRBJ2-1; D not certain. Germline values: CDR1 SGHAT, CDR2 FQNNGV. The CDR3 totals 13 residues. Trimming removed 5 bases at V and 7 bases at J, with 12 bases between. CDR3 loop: CASSEGVVNEQFF. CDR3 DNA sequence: TGTGCCAGCAGCGAAGGCGTGGTTAATGAGCAGTTCTTC.

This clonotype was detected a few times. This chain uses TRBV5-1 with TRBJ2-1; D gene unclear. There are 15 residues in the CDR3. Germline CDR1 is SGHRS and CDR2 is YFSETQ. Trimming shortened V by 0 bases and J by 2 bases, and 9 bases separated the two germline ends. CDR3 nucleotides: TGCGCCAGCAGCTTGGGGGCGTTTGCCTACAATGAGCAGTTCTTC. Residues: CASSLGAFAYNEQFF.